This T cell receptor beta chain was sequenced during a study of blood T cell repertoires in COVID-19. Trimming stripped 8 bases from V and 4 bases from J, with 20 bases between. CDR1 and CDR2 from the germline V gene are LNHDA and SQIVND (reference sequence). The CDR3 extends over 15 amino acids. Original processing methods: Amplification from reference gene primers served as the basis for estimated nucleated cell counts. Measured with immunoSEQ multiplex PCR; TCRdb has only the in-frame clones, and not every one. That table furnishes V, J and clone size, whereas the DNA furnished D and trimming. The profile shows more than 300,000 clones, 89% of them singletons.

The sequence came from a man aged 18-30 years who had recovered from COVID-19. V and J are TRBV19 and TRBJ2-5; tentative D call: TRBD2 (6 bases). Sequencing input: peripheral blood. The CDR3 coding sequence is TGTGCCAGTCGCCCTGGGGGGTCCAGTTTAGAGACCCAGTACTTC. Residues: CASRPGGSSLETQYF.